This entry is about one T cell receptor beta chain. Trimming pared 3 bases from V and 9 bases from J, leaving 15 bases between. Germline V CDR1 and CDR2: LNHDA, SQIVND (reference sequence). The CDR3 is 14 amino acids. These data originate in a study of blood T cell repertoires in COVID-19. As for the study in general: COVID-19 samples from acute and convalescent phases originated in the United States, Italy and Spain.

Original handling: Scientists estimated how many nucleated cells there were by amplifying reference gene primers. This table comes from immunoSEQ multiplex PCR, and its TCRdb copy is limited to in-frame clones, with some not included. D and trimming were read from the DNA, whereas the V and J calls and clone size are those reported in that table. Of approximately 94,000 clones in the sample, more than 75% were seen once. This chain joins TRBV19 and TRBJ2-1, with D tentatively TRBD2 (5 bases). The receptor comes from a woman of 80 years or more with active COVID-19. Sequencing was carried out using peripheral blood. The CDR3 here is CASSIPLIAPEQFF. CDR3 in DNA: TGTGCCAGTAGTATCCCGCTTATAGCGCCTGAGCAGTTCTTC.